The clone carrying this T cell receptor (beta chain) was recorded a few times. The antigen is unknown. This specimen belongs to a study of CD8 T cells in ankylosing spondylitis. Points from the study as a whole: Reports say disease-linked clones showed up significantly more in matched ankylosing spondylitis synovial fluid. A motif of roughly eight highly homologous TCR beta variants was seen as apparently characteristic of ankylosing spondylitis blood. Relatively rare in peripheral blood, disease-linked clones were also CD8+.

V lost 1 base and J lost 7, with 13 bases in between. The CDR3 runs to 14 residues. Germline V gene data show CDR1 as SGHVS and CDR2 as FNYEAQ. Making use of molecular barcodes, quantitative 5'-RACE generated TCR beta libraries. TCRdb processed the 5' RACE reads anew with MiXCR; each CDR3 protein has one entry. The sample shows hundreds of thousands of distinct CDR3 sequences, 25% to 30% of them seen only once. Source material: blood, either unsorted or a sorted T cell fraction (not recorded which). This clonotype was sampled from a male donor with ankylosing spondylitis. The chain has TRBV7-6 and TRBJ1-1, with a tentative D call TRBD1 (5 bases). CDR3 protein: CASSLGGEASEAFF. In DNA, the CDR3 is TGTGCCAGCAGCTTAGGAGGGGAGGCGAGTGAAGCTTTCTTT.